This TCR beta chain was profiled in a study of siplizumab effects on memory and regulatory T cells. Study-level results: Proliferating CD4+ or CD8+ clones, roughly 80-97% of them, lacked an assignable naive or memory phenotype.

Of note for this clone: Its antigen remains unknown.

This CDR3 spans 17 amino acids. CDR1 is LNHDA and CDR2 is SQIVND in the germline V gene (reference sequence). The ends were cut back, 7 bases at V and 2 bases at J, with 21 bases in the middle. The assay looked at 80,000 to 100,000 TCR templates in each sample. Data came from immunoSEQ multiplex PCR; TCRdb stores just in-frame clones and leaves some out. Of around 26,000 clones in the sample, roughly 88% were seen once. The J gene is TRBJ1-5, the V gene TRBV19; no reliable D call. Sequenced sample: memory CD4+ T cells sorted from blood. This clonotype was sampled from a human donor in good health. CDR3: CASTAMGGRRGNQPQHF. CDR3 in DNA: TGTGCCAGTACCGCCATGGGCGGGCGACGCGGCAATCAGCCCCAGCATTTT.